The 18 T cell receptor beta chains reported below all come from one sample, sequenced in a study of a mutant IDH1 vaccine in newly diagnosed glioma. TCRdb keeps only in-frame clones here, not all; method: immunoSEQ multiplex PCR. The table shows 20,000 to 25,000 clones, with just over 70% occurring only once. Time point defined: week 11, during vaccination. Vaccination used 300 ug of mutant IDH1 20-mer peptide per dose, with topical imiquimod. No antigens are known for them. The sample in question was peripheral blood mononuclear cells (PBMCs), obtained from a glioma patient whose treatment included an IDH1 peptide vaccine. The receptors here all came from a man in his late teens or twenties with glioma. Some clones in this sample may be carry-over from other donors' samples.

The CDR3 sequence is CASRERSRYEQYF. CDR3 nucleotides: TGTGCCAGCAGGGAGAGAAGCCGTTACGAGCAGTACTTC. This sequence joins TRBV7-2 and TRBJ2-7; D is uncertain. V lost 6 bases and J 4 bases, leaving 13 bases between the germline ends. The germline V gene has CDR1 SGHTA and CDR2 FQGNSA. The CDR3 is made up of 13 amino acids.

About this clone itself: The CDR3 ends on some other residue instead of the conserved phenylalanine or tryptophan, so this is likely a read error. The DNA is omitted, as the CDR3 cannot be located on it reliably, and the CDR3 follows TCRdb's listing. The V gene is TRBV23-1, the J gene TRBJ1-4. TRBV23-1 is filed as an ORF, its function uncertain. The CDR3 comprises 11 residues, both ends counted. CDR3: CASSQSRGAHV.

This chain joins TRBV5-8 and TRBJ1-1, with 7 bases aligning to TRBD1. The CDR3 consists of 15 residues. The germline gives CDR1 SGHTS, CDR2 YDEGEE. Trimming cost V 5 bases and J 0 bases; bases outside gene matches: 7. CDR3 DNA sequence: TGTGCCAGCAGTCCCGGGGACAGCATGAACACTGAAGCTTTCTTT. Its translation: CASSPGDSMNTEAFF.

CDR3 amino acids: CASSLVRGGDTQYF. CDR3 DNA sequence: TGTGCCAGCAGTTTAGTGCGGGGGGGGGATACGCAGTATTTT. The chain employs TRBV28 and TRBJ2-3; the match to TRBD2 covers 9 bases. Per the germline V gene, CDR1 is MDHEN and CDR2 is SYDVKM. This CDR3 contains 14 residues. The V and J ends lost 2 bases and 6 bases, in that order; junction bases with no gene match: 3. Drawing the rest from reference TRBV28 and TRBJ2-3, the complete variable domain is DVKVTQSSRYLVKRTGEKVFLECVQDMDHENMFWYRQDPGLGLRLIYFSYDVKMKEKGDIPEGYSVSREKKERFSLILESASTNQTSMYLCASSLVRGGDTQYFGPGTRLTVL.

V is TRBV5-6 and J is TRBJ1-5, with D hard to call. V shed 0 bases and J shed 0 bases, with 7 bases lying between them. The germline CDR1 and CDR2 sequences are SGHDT and YYEEEE. CDR3 length equals 15 residues. The DNA for the CDR3 is TGTGCCAGCAGCTTGGTTGGGGATAGCAATCAGCCCCAGCATTTT. Amino acid sequence: CASSLVGDSNQPQHF.

The J gene is TRBJ1-5, the V gene TRBV5-6; a possible D gene is TRBD1 (5 bases). CDR3 length equals 15 residues. Trimming shortened V by 2 bases and J by 1 base, and 10 bases separated the two germline ends. Germline-derived CDR1 and CDR2 are SGHDT and YYEEEE. CDR3 sequence: CASSFRGTSNQPQHF. In nucleotides, the CDR3 is TGTGCCAGCAGCTTTCGTGGGACGAGCAATCAGCCCCAGCATTTT.

The table lists this clone with a few counts. The chain has TRBV28 and TRBJ2-2, with TRBD1 matching over 7 bases. In germline, CDR1 is MDHEN, CDR2 SYDVKM. The CDR3 sequence is 17 residues long. Losses at the gene ends were 3 bases for V and 1 base for J; bases not matched to a gene: 8. CDR3: CASSLIGDSLNTGELFF. In nucleotides, the CDR3 is TGTGCCAGCAGTTTGATCGGGGACAGCCTGAACACCGGGGAGCTGTTTTTT.

The V and J genes are TRBV7-9 and TRBJ2-7; D remains unclear. CDR3 length equals 16 residues. Germline assignment: CDR1 SEHNR and CDR2 FQNEAQ (reference sequence). Trimming removed 2 bases at V and 0 bases at J, with 14 bases between. In DNA form, the CDR3 reads TGTGCCAGCAGCTTAAATGTACACAAACCCTCCTACGAGCAGTACTTC. This encodes CASSLNVHKPSYEQYF.

This clone was seen a handful of times. The gene calls are TRBV7-9 and TRBJ2-7; 7 bases are a match to TRBD1. CDR1 and CDR2 (germline): SEHNR, FQNEAQ (reference sequence). Trimming took 4 bases from V and 7 from J; bases not matched to a gene: 13. The CDR3 contains 15 residues. The DNA of the CDR3 is TGTGCCAGCAGCTCGACAGGGCCTGGATTTAAAGAGCAGTACTTC. Translation: CASSSTGPGFKEQYF.

In DNA form, the CDR3 reads TGTGCCAGCACCCCCCCCTGGGCCAGAAGGCCTAACTATGGCTACACCTTC. Its protein product is CASTPPWARRPNYGYTF. V is TRBV7-9 and J is TRBJ1-2; D gene uncertain. The germline gives CDR1 SEHNR, CDR2 FQNEAQ (reference sequence). Between the trimmed V and J ends, which lost 7 bases and 0 bases, there was a span of 21 bases. The CDR3 spans 17 residues.

The V call is TRBV19, the J call TRBJ1-5; 9 bases agree with TRBD1. Germline V gene sequence: CDR1 LNHDA, CDR2 SQIVND (reference sequence). This CDR3 region has 14 residues. Losses at the gene ends were 3 bases for V and 5 bases for J; bases not matched to a gene: 2. CDR3 residues: CASSIRTGDQPQHF. For the CDR3, the DNA is TGTGCCAGTAGTATTCGGACAGGGGATCAGCCCCAGCATTTT. The full variable domain, rest sourced from reference TRBV19 and TRBJ1-5, is DGGITQSPKYLFRKEGQNVTLSCEQNLNHDAMYWYRQDPGQGLRLIYYSQIVNDFQKGDIAEGYSVSREKKESFPLTVTSAQKNPTAFYLCASSIRTGDQPQHFGDGTRLSIL.

The chain couples TRBV13 to TRBJ2-5; 13 bases align to TRBD2. The CDR3 loop spans 16 amino acids. Per germline, CDR1 PRHDT and CDR2 FYEKMQ (reference sequence). The J segment lost 5 bases and the V segment lost 2 bases, leaving 5 bases of the junction unmatched. The CDR3 sequence is CASSLPGLAGAETQYF. CDR3 bases: TGTGCCAGCAGCTTACCCGGACTAGCGGGAGCTGAGACCCAGTACTTC.

In this sample, this clone turned up a few times. V usage is TRBV2 and J usage is TRBJ1-2; 9 positions agree with TRBD1. V was pared by 7 bases and J by 2 bases, with 5 bases of the junction left unmatched. From germline, CDR1 is SNHLY and CDR2 FYNNEI. The CDR3 is 14 amino acids. The DNA for the CDR3 is TGTGCCAGCATTAAAGGACAGGGGAACTATGGCTACACCTTC. Protein product: CASIKGQGNYGYTF.

The J gene is TRBJ2-7, the V gene TRBV5-1; D unclear. Germline V gene data show CDR1 as SGHRS and CDR2 as YFSETQ. The CDR3 loop spans 12 amino acids. The V gene lost 1 base and the J gene lost 7 bases, with 9 bases spanning the gap. In DNA form, the CDR3 reads TGCGCCAGCAGCTTGAATCGAGTTGAGCAGTACTTC. Translated, it gives CASSLNRVEQYF. Drawing the rest from reference TRBV5-1 and TRBJ2-7, the complete variable domain is KAGVTQTPRYLIKTRGQQVTLSCSPISGHRSVSWYQQTPGQGLQFLFEYFSETQRNKGNFPGRFSGRQFSNSRSEMNVSTLELGDSALYLCASSLNRVEQYFGPGTRLTVT.

V and J are TRBV20-1 and TRBJ1-1; D gene ambiguous. V gave up 7 bases and J gave up 0 bases, with 6 bases separating them. Germline V gene lookup returns CDR1 DFQATT and CDR2 SNEGSKA (reference sequence). The length of the CDR3 is 11 residues. The CDR3 region is CSGRMNTEAFF. CDR3 bases: TGCAGTGGGAGGATGAACACTGAAGCTTTCTTT.

The chain has TRBV4-3 and TRBJ1-3; 10 nucleotides match TRBD1. The CDR3 totals 15 residues. Germline loops: CDR1 LGHNA, CDR2 YSLEER. Trimming cost V 5 bases and J 3 bases; bases outside gene matches: 4. CDR3 sequence: CASSSDRGFGNTIYF. In DNA form, the CDR3 reads TGCGCCAGCAGCTCGGACAGGGGGTTTGGAAACACCATATATTTT.

The chain couples TRBV10-3 to TRBJ1-2; 11 nucleotides line up with TRBD1. The CDR3 is 16 residues long. The germline V gene has CDR1 ENHRY and CDR2 SYGVKD. Germline trimming cut 3 bases from V and 4 bases from J; bases unmatched to any gene: 7. CDR3 bases: TGTGCCATCAGTGATCCCGCGGGACAGGGGGGCTATGGCTACACCTTC. Residues: CAISDPAGQGGYGYTF.

This chain uses TRBV18 with TRBJ1-5; a possible D gene is TRBD1 (5 bases). This CDR3 region has 14 residues. Germline CDR1 KGHSH, CDR2 LQKENI. V was shortened by 3 bases and J by 6 bases, with 12 bases between the two germline ends. The CDR3 protein is CASSPGVTSQPQHF. CDR3 DNA: TGTGCCAGCTCACCGGGGGTCACTAGTCAGCCCCAGCATTTT.